One T cell receptor (beta chain) is described in this entry. The antigen is unknown. This record comes from a study of T cell responses to AZD1222 COVID-19 vaccine. The CDR3 spans 13 residues. V lost 4 bases and J lost 0, with 7 bases in between. Whole-study findings and limits: Spike-specific TCR breadth and depth grew following two AZD1222 doses.

Some clones are missing from TCRdb's copy, which holds only in-frame ones; the method was immunoSEQ multiplex PCR. There are about 100,000 clones in the sample; about 86% occur only once, and more than 15% lies in the top ten. The clonotype originates from an adult in good health. The genes are TRBV5-3 and TRBJ1-2; the D is unclear. TRBV5-3 is an ORF; its function is uncertain. The source was peripheral blood, collected on day 0 of AZD1222 vaccination. The CDR3 DNA reads TGTGCCAGAAGCACCTTAGCTAACTATGGCTACACCTTC. It encodes CARSTLANYGYTF.